This entry lists 14 T cell receptor beta chains sequenced from one sample in a study of T cells in Graves' hyperthyroidism and ophthalmopathy. Amplification of TCR beta CDR3 regions used RNA as the template. HTBI primers were used for first-round RT-PCR of the TCR CDR3. TCRdb reprocessed the multiplex PCR reads with MiXCR, giving one entry per CDR3 protein. The repertoire holds 150,000 to 200,000 distinct CDR3 sequences, around 8.9% seen once, with approximately 20% in the top ten. The sample comprised blood. These receptors came from a woman aged 18-29 years with Graves' hyperthyroidism that later progressed to Graves' ophthalmopathy.

The chain uses TRBV5-6 and TRBJ1-2; 8 nucleotides match TRBD1. CDR1 and CDR2 from the germline V gene are SGHDT and YYEEEE. J lost 7 bases, V lost 4 bases, and 6 bases had no gene match. CDR3 length: 13 residues. The CDR3 coding sequence is TGTGCCAGCAGCATCGACAGGGGTTTTGGCTACACCTTC. This gives the protein CASSIDRGFGYTF.

The J gene is TRBJ2-1, the V gene TRBV14, with D perhaps TRBD2 (6 bases). Germline V CDR1 and CDR2: SGHDN, FVKESK. The CDR3 sequence is 16 residues long. The V and J ends lost 4 bases and 3 bases respectively, with 16 bases between them. As DNA, the CDR3 is TGTGCCAGCAGCCCCACCTTGGGGAGGTTCTACAATGAGCAGTTCTTC. It specifies CASSPTLGRFYNEQFF.

This clonotype was seen many times. This chain connects TRBV5-1 to TRBJ1-4, with 7 bases identical to TRBD1. The CDR3 is made up of 14 amino acids. The germline V gene has CDR1 SGHRS and CDR2 YFSETQ. Trimming at V came to 4 bases and at J to 2 bases, leaving 2 bases not matched to a gene. CDR3 region: CASSPGQTNEKLFF. The CDR3 region has the DNA TGCGCCAGCAGCCCGGGACAGACTAATGAAAAACTGTTTTTT.

The genes are TRBV6-1 and TRBJ1-1; 9 bases are shared with TRBD1. V trimming: 7 bases; J trimming: 0 bases; junction bases outside the gene matches: 6. The CDR3 has 15 amino acids. CDR1 and CDR2 (germline): MNHNS, SASEGT. The DNA for the CDR3 is TGTGCCAGCACCAAGACAGGGGGAATGAACACTGAAGCTTTCTTT. Translated: CASTKTGGMNTEAFF.

This clonotype occurred a few times. This rearrangement joins TRBV5-8 to TRBJ2-7; possibly TRBD1 for D (6 bases). The CDR3 loop spans 13 amino acids. The ends were cut back, 5 bases at V and 4 bases at J, with 13 bases in the middle. CDR1 is SGHTS and CDR2 is YDEGEE in the germline V gene. In DNA form, the CDR3 reads TGTGCCAGCAGGCCGGAACAGGGTTACGAGCAGTACTTC. Encoded protein: CASRPEQGYEQYF.

In this sample, this clonotype turned up many times. The chain couples TRBV24-1 to TRBJ2-5; D is uncertain. V was trimmed by 5 bases and J by 5 bases, leaving 8 bases between them. CDR3 size: 12 residues. Per germline, CDR1 KGHDR and CDR2 SFDVKD. CDR3 amino acids: CATSATHETQYF. As DNA, the CDR3 is TGTGCCACCAGTGCTACGCACGAGACCCAGTACTTC.

Many counts were recorded for this clonotype. The genes are TRBV29-1 and TRBJ1-2; no clear D gene. Germline V gives CDR1 SQVTM, CDR2 ANQGSEA. V was clipped by 7 bases and J by 6 bases, with 12 bases between them. This CDR3 is built from 11 residues. The DNA of the CDR3 is TGCAGCGCCCAGGCGGCGGATGGCTACACCTTC. Encoded protein: CSAQAADGYTF.

Concerning this clonotype: Compared with germline, one end of the junction differs, possibly owing to a read error. V usage is TRBV12-3 or TRBV12-4 and J usage is TRBJ1-4; no definite D call. This CDR3 has 13 residues. This CDR3 is CASSLETEEKLFF. The CDR3 DNA is TGTGCCAGCAGCTTAGAAACAGAGGAAAAACTGTTTTTT.

In regard to this clonotype: One base away lies a much larger clone, so this may be a sequencing read error. The chain is built from TRBV9 and TRBJ2-1; 7 nucleotides align to TRBD2. Germline V gene sequence: CDR1 SGDLS, CDR2 YYNGEE. CDR3 length: 13 amino acids. This chain's CDR3 is CASSVGLAPEKFF. In nucleotides, the CDR3 is TGTGCCAGCAGCGTAGGACTAGCCCCTGAGAAGTTCTTC.

This clonotype was counted at least ten times. The chain couples TRBV29-1 to TRBJ2-7; the D call may be TRBD1 or TRBD2 (6 bases each). This CDR3 is 14 amino acids long. V lost 6 bases and J lost 7, with 22 bases in between. Germline assignment: CDR1 SQVTM and CDR2 ANQGSEA. CDR3 DNA sequence: TGCAGCGTCCAAGACCCAAAGACAGGAGGGGAGCAGTACTTC. It encodes CSVQDPKTGGEQYF.

CDR3 DNA: TGCGCCAGCAGCCAAGTCGATATGGGGTTCATGAACACTGAAGCTTTCTTT. Translated, it gives CASSQVDMGFMNTEAFF. This chain joins TRBV4-1 and TRBJ1-1; D not certain. This CDR3 has 17 amino acids. V lost 1 base to trimming and J lost 0 bases, with 15 bases between them. Looked up from germline, CDR1 is MGHRA and CDR2 is YSYEKL.

The V call is TRBV19, the J call TRBJ1-2; 8 bases line up with TRBD1. The CDR3 is made up of 14 amino acids. The germline V gene encodes CDR1 LNHDA and CDR2 SQIVND (reference sequence). The junction had 3 bases not matched to a gene; V was cut back by 3 bases and J by 3 bases. DNA for the CDR3: TGTGCCAGTAGTATCAACAGGGGGGACTATGGCTACACCTTC. As protein: CASSINRGDYGYTF.

This clonotype was observed many times. The chain combines TRBV20-1 with TRBJ2-7, with D hard to call. V gave up 3 bases and J gave up 3 bases, with 6 bases separating them. The V gene's germline CDR1 is DFQATT and CDR2 SNEGSKA (reference sequence). This CDR3 contains 11 residues. The DNA for the CDR3 is TGCAGTGCTAGCCCGATCTACGAGCAGTACTTC. This gives the protein CSASPIYEQYF.

This clonotype has more than one count but fewer than ten. The gene calls are TRBV7-8 and TRBJ2-7; D unresolved. Looked up from germline, CDR1 is SGHVS and CDR2 is FQNEAQ. The CDR3 consists of 13 residues. Trimming shortened V by 5 bases and J by 4 bases, and 12 bases separated the two germline ends. In nucleotides, the CDR3 is TGTGCCAGCAGCCCTGAACTATATTACGAGCAGTACTTC. Residues: CASSPELYYEQYF.